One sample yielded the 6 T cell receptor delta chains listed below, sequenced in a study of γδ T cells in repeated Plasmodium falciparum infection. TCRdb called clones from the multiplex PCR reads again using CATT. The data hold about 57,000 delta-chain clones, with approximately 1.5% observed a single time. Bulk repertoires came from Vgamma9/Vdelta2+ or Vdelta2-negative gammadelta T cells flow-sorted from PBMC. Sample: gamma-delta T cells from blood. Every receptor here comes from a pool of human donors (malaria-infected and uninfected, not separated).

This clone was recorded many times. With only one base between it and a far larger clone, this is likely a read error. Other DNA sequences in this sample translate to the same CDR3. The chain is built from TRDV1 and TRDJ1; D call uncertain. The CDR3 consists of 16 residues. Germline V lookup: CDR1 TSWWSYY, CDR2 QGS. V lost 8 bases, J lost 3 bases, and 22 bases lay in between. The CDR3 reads CALLTATRSSADKLIF. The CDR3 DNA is TGTGCTCTTCTAACCGCAACAAGGAGTTCGGCCGATAAACTCATCTTT.

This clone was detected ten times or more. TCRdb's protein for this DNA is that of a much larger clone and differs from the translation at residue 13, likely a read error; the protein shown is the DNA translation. In DNA form, the CDR3 reads TGTGCCTGTGACACCATTAACCCCTCCGTACTGGGGGGAGGTCCGCTCACCGATAAACTCATCTTT. Translation gives CACDTINPSVLGGGPLTDKLIF. The chain has TRDV2 and TRDJ1, with TRDD3 identical over 8 bases. The CDR3 has 22 residues. The V gene's germline CDR1 is GEAIGNYY and CDR2 EKD. V was clipped by 0 bases and J by 1 base; unmatched bases: 24.

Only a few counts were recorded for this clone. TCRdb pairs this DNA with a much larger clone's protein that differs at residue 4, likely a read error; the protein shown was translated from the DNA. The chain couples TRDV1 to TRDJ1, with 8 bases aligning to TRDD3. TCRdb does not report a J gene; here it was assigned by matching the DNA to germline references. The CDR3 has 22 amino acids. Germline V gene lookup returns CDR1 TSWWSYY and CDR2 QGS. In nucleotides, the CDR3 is TGTGCTCTTGAGGAACTAAGACTGACCTTCTGGGGGAAAACTAGCTACACCGATAAACTCATCTTT. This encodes CALEELRLTFWGKTSYTDKLIF.

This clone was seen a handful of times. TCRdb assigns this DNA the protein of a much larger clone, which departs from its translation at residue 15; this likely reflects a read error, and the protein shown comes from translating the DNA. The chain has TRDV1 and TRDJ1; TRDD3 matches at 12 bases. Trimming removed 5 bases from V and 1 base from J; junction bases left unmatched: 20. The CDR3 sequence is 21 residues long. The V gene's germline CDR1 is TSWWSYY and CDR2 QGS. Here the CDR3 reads CALGLYSWGIRYHPRTDKLIF. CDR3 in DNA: TGTGCTCTTGGGTTGTACAGCTGGGGGATACGCTATCATCCGCGCACCGATAAACTCATCTTT.

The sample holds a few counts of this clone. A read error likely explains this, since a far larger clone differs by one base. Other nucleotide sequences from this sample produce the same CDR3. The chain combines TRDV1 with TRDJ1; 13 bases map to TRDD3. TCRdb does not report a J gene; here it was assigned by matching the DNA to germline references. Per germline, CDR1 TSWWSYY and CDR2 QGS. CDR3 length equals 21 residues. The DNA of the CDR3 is TGTGCTCTGCAGTCGGGGCCTCCGTTTACTGGGGGATACGCGTACACTGATAAACTCATCTTT. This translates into CALQSGPPFTGGYAYTDKLIF.

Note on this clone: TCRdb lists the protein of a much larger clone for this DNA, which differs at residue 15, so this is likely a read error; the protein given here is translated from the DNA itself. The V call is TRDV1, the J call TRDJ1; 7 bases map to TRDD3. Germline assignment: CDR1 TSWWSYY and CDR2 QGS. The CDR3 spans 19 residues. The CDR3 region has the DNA TGTGCTCTTGGGGAGCCTAGTAGTCTGGGGGTCCACCACACCGGTAAACTCATCTTT. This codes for CALGEPSSLGVHHTGKLIF.